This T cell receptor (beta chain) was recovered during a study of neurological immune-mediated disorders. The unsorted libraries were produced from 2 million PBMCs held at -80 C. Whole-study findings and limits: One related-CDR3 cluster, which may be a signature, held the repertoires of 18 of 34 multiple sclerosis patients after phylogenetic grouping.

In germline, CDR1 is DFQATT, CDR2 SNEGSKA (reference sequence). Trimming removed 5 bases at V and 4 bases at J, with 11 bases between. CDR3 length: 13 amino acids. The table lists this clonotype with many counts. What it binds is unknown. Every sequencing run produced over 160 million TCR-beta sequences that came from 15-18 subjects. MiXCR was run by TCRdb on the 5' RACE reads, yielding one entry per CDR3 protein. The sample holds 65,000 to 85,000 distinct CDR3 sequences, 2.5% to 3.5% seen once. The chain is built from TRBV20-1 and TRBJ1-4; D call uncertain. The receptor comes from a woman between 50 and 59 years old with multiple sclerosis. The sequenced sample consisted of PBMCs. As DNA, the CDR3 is TGCAGTGCTCCCGGGCCGGTTAATGAAAAACTGTTTTTT. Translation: CSAPGPVNEKLFF.